This passage covers 21 T cell receptor beta chains from one sample sequenced in a study of CD8 T cells in ankylosing spondylitis. TCRdb called the 5' RACE reads again in MiXCR, with one record for every CDR3 protein. This table has under 400,000 distinct CDR3 sequences, 11% appearing once. The material sequenced was blood, either unsorted or a sorted T cell fraction (not recorded which). These receptors were collected from a female donor with ankylosing spondylitis or in good health (not recorded which).

This clonotype was counted at least ten times. The V gene is TRBV7-2, the J gene TRBJ2-3, with 9 bases that match TRBD1. The V segment lost 5 bases and the J segment 3 bases; nucleotides outside the gene matches: 6. Germline V gene lookup returns CDR1 SGHTA and CDR2 FQGNSA. The CDR3 is 15 amino acids. The CDR3 sequence is CASSRRDRDTDTQYF. As DNA, the CDR3 is TGTGCCAGCAGCCGCCGGGACAGGGATACAGATACGCAGTATTTT.

In its sample, this clonotype was seen a few times. J is TRBJ2-5 and V is TRBV20-1; 11 bases are a match to TRBD2. Per the germline V gene, CDR1 is DFQATT and CDR2 is SNEGSKA (reference sequence). Germline trimming cut 6 bases from V and 1 base from J; bases unmatched to any gene: 7. The CDR3 consists of 15 residues. The CDR3 is CSAAGTSGAQETQYF. CDR3 DNA: TGCAGTGCAGCCGGGACTAGCGGCGCCCAAGAGACCCAGTACTTC.

This clonotype has a count of ten or more. This chain uses TRBV5-1 with TRBJ2-1; D gene uncertain. With 6 bases removed from V and 6 bases from J, the gap between germline ends came to 22 bases. Germline V gene sequence: CDR1 SGHRS, CDR2 YFSETQ. The CDR3 is 16 residues long. CDR3 nucleotides: TGCGCCAGCACCCCGATTCCAAACTTCAATTTCAATGAGCAGTTCTTC. It translates to CASTPIPNFNFNEQFF.

The chain is built from TRBV18 and TRBJ2-7; D may be TRBD2 (6 bases). Germline assignment: CDR1 KGHSH and CDR2 LQKENI. Trimming left V 5 bases short and J 2 bases short, with 13 bases between. This CDR3 contains 14 residues. CDR3 nucleotides: TGTGCCAGCTCAGGGACTGGGCCTCCCTACGAGCAGTACTTC. Residues: CASSGTGPPYEQYF.

This clonotype has at least ten counts. This chain links TRBV28 with TRBJ1-1, with D tentatively TRBD1 (5 bases). Trimming pared 7 bases from V and 3 bases from J, leaving 18 bases between. This CDR3 has 15 amino acids. Germline-derived CDR1 and CDR2 are MDHEN and SYDVKM. The CDR3 protein is CASTRGGGFDTEAFF. For the CDR3, the DNA is TGTGCCAGCACCCGAGGTGGGGGATTTGACACTGAAGCTTTCTTT.

Ten or more counts support this clonotype. The chain links TRBV20-1 to TRBJ2-1; 13 bases match TRBD2. This CDR3 is built from 13 residues. With 5 bases clipped from V and 7 bases from J, the junction kept 2 bases outside the gene matches. Germline assignment: CDR1 DFQATT and CDR2 SNEGSKA (reference sequence). CDR3 sequence reads: CSAWTSGGNEQFF. In nucleotides, the CDR3 is TGCAGTGCTTGGACTAGCGGGGGTAATGAGCAGTTCTTC.

This clonotype was recorded at least ten times. The chain is built from TRBV12-3 or TRBV12-4 and TRBJ1-6, with D uncertain. With 5 bases removed from V and 6 bases from J, the gap between germline ends came to 11 bases. This CDR3 has 14 amino acids. CDR3 in amino acids: CASSPRTSNSPLHF. The CDR3 nucleotides are TGTGCCAGCAGTCCCCGGACCTCTAATTCACCCCTCCACTTT.

The CDR3 nucleotides read TGCAGTGCTAGCTGGGGGGGGGTTAGCTCCTACGAGCAGTACTTC. Translating it yields CSASWGGVSSYEQYF. This sequence joins TRBV20-1 and TRBJ2-7; TRBD2 agrees at 7 bases. Trimming at V came to 3 bases and at J to 0 bases, leaving 8 bases not matched to a gene. This CDR3 has 15 amino acids. Germline V gives CDR1 DFQATT, CDR2 SNEGSKA (reference sequence).

There are many counts of this clonotype. J is TRBJ2-7 and V is TRBV28; D perhaps matches TRBD1 (5 bases). There are 17 residues in the CDR3. Trimming left V 4 bases short and J 3 bases short, with 22 bases between. Per the germline V gene, CDR1 is MDHEN and CDR2 is SYDVKM. CDR3 amino acids: CASSSPKTVSNYYEQYF. DNA for the CDR3: TGTGCCAGCAGTTCCCCAAAGACAGTGTCCAACTACTACGAGCAGTACTTC.

The rearrangement links TRBV2 to TRBJ1-4, with no clear D. CDR1 is SNHLY, CDR2 FYNNEI, per germline. The CDR3 has 12 residues. Trimming stripped 9 bases from V and 8 bases from J, with 13 bases between. This CDR3 reads CAREVPGEKLFF. DNA for the CDR3: TGTGCCAGGGAGGTACCGGGGGAAAAACTGTTTTTT.

Only a few counts were recorded for this clonotype. The V gene is TRBV5-1, the J gene TRBJ2-2; D is undetermined. The germline gives CDR1 SGHRS, CDR2 YFSETQ. Trimming removed 3 bases from V and 7 bases from J, with 13 bases in between. CDR3 length: 14 amino acids. In DNA, the CDR3 is TGCGCCAGCAGCTACACCCTATCCGACGGGGAGCTGTTTTTT. Its translation: CASSYTLSDGELFF.

Many counts were recorded for this clonotype. The chain uses TRBV20-1 and TRBJ1-5, with 7 nucleotides matching TRBD1. The CDR3 sequence is 15 residues long. CDR1 is DFQATT, CDR2 SNEGSKA, per germline (reference sequence). J was trimmed by 8 bases and V by 3 bases; bases with no gene match: 13. The CDR3 loop is CSAREGAWIGEPQHF. Here the CDR3 DNA reads TGCAGTGCTAGGGAGGGGGCTTGGATTGGGGAGCCCCAGCATTTT.

In its sample, this clonotype was seen many times. The rearrangement links TRBV7-8 to TRBJ1-1; D is perhaps TRBD1 (6 bases). The ends were cut back, 2 bases at V and 5 bases at J, with 15 bases in the middle. The germline V gene has CDR1 SGHVS and CDR2 FQNEAQ. The CDR3 is made up of 15 amino acids. The CDR3: CASSLRLRGSTEAFF. Written as DNA, the CDR3 is TGTGCCAGCAGCTTAAGACTCAGGGGAAGTACTGAAGCTTTCTTT.

In its sample, this clonotype was seen a few times. V usage is TRBV10-3 and J usage is TRBJ1-1; 7 positions match TRBD1. The junction had 10 bases not matched to a gene; V was cut back by 3 bases and J by 6 bases. The CDR3 contains 15 residues. CDR1 ENHRY and CDR2 SYGVKD come from the germline V gene. CDR3: CAISDHRGPLAEAFF. The DNA of the CDR3 is TGTGCCATCAGTGACCACAGGGGCCCGCTCGCTGAAGCTTTCTTT.

This clonotype was seen many times. V usage is TRBV10-3 and J usage is TRBJ2-3; D is undetermined. Germline CDR1 ENHRY, CDR2 SYGVKD. The CDR3 contains 14 residues. The V end was cut by 4 bases, the J end by 2 bases, with 10 bases between. CDR3 region: CAISADGVTDTQYF. The CDR3 DNA is TGTGCCATCAGTGCTGATGGGGTCACAGATACGCAGTATTTT.

This clonotype showed up many times. The chain carries TRBV6-1 and TRBJ1-6, with D perhaps matching TRBD1 (6 bases). V dropped 6 bases and J dropped 3 bases, with 9 bases sitting between them. Germline V lookup: CDR1 MNHNS, CDR2 SASEGT. The CDR3 runs 14 residues. The CDR3 here is CASRDSDYNSPLHF. The CDR3 DNA sequence: TGTGCCAGCAGGGACAGTGACTATAATTCACCCCTCCACTTT.

This clonotype was seen only a few times. V gene TRBV9 combines with J gene TRBJ2-3, with 7 bases fitting TRBD1. In germline, CDR1 is SGDLS, CDR2 YYNGEE. CDR3 length: 15 residues. V trimming: 3 bases; J trimming: 0 bases; junction bases outside the gene matches: 4. CDR3 sequence: CASSAEGASTDTQYF. The CDR3 DNA follows: TGTGCCAGCAGCGCCGAGGGGGCTAGCACAGATACGCAGTATTTT.

This clonotype was detected many times. The chain combines TRBV11-2 with TRBJ2-1; D may be TRBD2 (6 bases). CDR1 and CDR2 (germline): SGHAT, FQNNGV. This CDR3 comprises 18 residues. Trimming shortened V by 4 bases and J by 6 bases, and 25 bases separated the two germline ends. In DNA, the CDR3 is TGTGCCAGCAGCTCGTTATGGGGTTTGGCTAGCGAGGGCAATGAGCAGTTCTTC. Translation: CASSSLWGLASEGNEQFF.

This clonotype was detected a few times. The chain combines TRBV30 with TRBJ1-1; the match to TRBD1 covers 8 bases. CDR3 length equals 13 residues. Germline CDR1 and CDR2: GTSNPN and SVGIG (reference sequence). Trimming cost V 4 bases and J 5 bases; bases outside gene matches: 6. CDR3 protein: CAWTMDRATEAFF. The CDR3 bases are TGTGCCTGGACCATGGACAGGGCGACTGAAGCTTTCTTT.

This chain uses TRBV3-1 with TRBJ2-5; 10 bases align to TRBD2. V lost 3 bases, J lost 7 bases, and 8 bases stayed unmatched. This CDR3 spans 15 amino acids. The germline V gene encodes CDR1 LGHDT and CDR2 YNNKEL (reference sequence). The CDR3 region has the DNA TGTGCCAGCAGCCAGATGGGACTAGCGATTACGACCCAGTACTTC. It is translated as CASSQMGLAITTQYF.

J is TRBJ2-2 and V is TRBV7-3; 7 bases line up with TRBD1. From germline, CDR1 is SGHTA and CDR2 FQGTGA. The CDR3 totals 16 residues. The ends lost 5 bases at V and 4 bases at J; junction bases unmatched: 10. The CDR3 reads CASSDTFNRGTGELFF. The CDR3 nucleotides read TGTGCCAGCAGCGACACATTCAACAGGGGCACCGGGGAGCTGTTTTTT.